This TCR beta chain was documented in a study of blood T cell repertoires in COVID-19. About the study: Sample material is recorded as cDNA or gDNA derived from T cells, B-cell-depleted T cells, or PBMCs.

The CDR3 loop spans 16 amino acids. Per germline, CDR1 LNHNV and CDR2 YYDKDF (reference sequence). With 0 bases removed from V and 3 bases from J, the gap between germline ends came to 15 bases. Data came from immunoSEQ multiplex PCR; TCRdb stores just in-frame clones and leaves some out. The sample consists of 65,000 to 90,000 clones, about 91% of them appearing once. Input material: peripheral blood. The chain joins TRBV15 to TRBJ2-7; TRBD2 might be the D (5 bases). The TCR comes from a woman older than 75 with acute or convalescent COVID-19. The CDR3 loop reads CATSRDTGQDFYEQYF. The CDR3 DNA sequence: TGTGCCACCAGCAGAGATACCGGCCAGGACTTCTACGAGCAGTACTTC.